This T cell receptor beta chain was sequenced in a study of blood T cell repertoires in COVID-19. The assay was immunoSEQ multiplex PCR, and TCRdb's table has in-frame clones only and misses some. The sample lists 150,000 to 200,000 clones, 82% occurring once. This clonotype was sampled from a woman aged 70-85 years with acute or convalescent COVID-19. What was sequenced was peripheral blood.

The CDR3 region has the DNA TGTGCCAGCAGCCCGACGGGGGTTTCCGAGACCCAGTACTTC. It encodes CASSPTGVSETQYF. The chain couples TRBV3-1 (or the pseudogene TRBV3-2) to TRBJ2-5; D is perhaps TRBD2 (6 bases). CDR3 size: 14 residues. Germline CDR1 is LGHDT and CDR2 is YNNKEL (reference sequence). V shed 4 bases and J shed 5 bases, with 14 bases lying between them.